Listed below are T cell receptor beta chains from one sample, sequenced in a study of blood T cell repertoires in COVID-19. The repertoire was sequenced with immunoSEQ multiplex PCR; TCRdb's copy has only in-frame clones and lacks some. The data contain about 220,000 clones, roughly 90% of them singletons. The source material was PBMCs or T cells enriched from blood (not recorded which). The receptor set was obtained from a woman in her twenties or thirties with acute COVID-19. The CDR3 runs from the conserved cysteine through the conserved F or W. The size field is filled for only some rows; it gives once, few, many or a size class.

TRBV29-1	13	TRBJ1-6	few	CSVMDRGGSPLHF
TRBV5-8	18	TRBJ2-3	.	CASSPGWSERENTDTQYF
TRBV5-4	17	TRBJ1-6	.	CASSLGGAQGAESPLHF
TRBV7-9	16	TRBJ1-2	.	CASSLWGDGTNYGYTF
TRBV5-4	16	TRBJ1-1	.	CASSPTGQRINTEAFF
TRBV5-1	16	TRBJ1-2	.	CASSSGQGVSDYGYTF
TRBV27	15	TRBJ1-3	.	CASSPLTGLGNTIYF
TRBV27	13	TRBJ1-2	.	CASSFGTGYGYTF
TRBV12-3/TRBV12-4	13	TRBJ2-7	.	CASSGTTRYEQYF
TRBV5-1	15	TRBJ2-7	.	CASSRPGQGLYEQYF
TRBV6-5	15	TRBJ1-2	.	CASSTGGQNNYGYTF
TRBV6-1	16	TRBJ1-3	few	CASSEAGTGAGNTIYF
TRBV3-1/TRBV3-2	15	TRBJ1-5	.	CASSPGQGELSAQHF
TRBV10-3	13	TRBJ1-1	once	CAISGSGNTEAFF
TRBV7-9	14	TRBJ1-1	once	CASSWGQINTEAFF
TRBV29-1	13	TRBJ1-1	.	CSVEDQGDTEAFF
TRBV10-3	16	TRBJ1-2	.	CAILRDRGQFNYGYTF
TRBV4-1	17	TRBJ1-5	.	CASSQVSGSSEDQPQHF
TRBV27	15	TRBJ1-1	.	CASSLSAGLNTEAFF
TRBV6-5	13	TRBJ2-1	.	CASSLSSYNEQFF
TRBV24-1	16	TRBJ2-1	.	CATSGPGVSSYNEQFF
TRBV5-4	13	TRBJ2-5	.	CASSSRGPGTQYF
TRBV7-2	16	TRBJ2-5	.	CASSPQTSGGKETQYF
TRBV2	14	TRBJ1-1	.	CASSEEARDTEAFF
TRBV30	14	TRBJ1-6	.	CAWSDGTGGSPLHF
TRBV7-9	16	TRBJ2-2	.	CASSLRSSFHTGELFF